One and the same sample provided the 27 T cell receptor beta chains below, sequenced in a study of identical twins. TCRdb called the 5' RACE reads again in MiXCR, with one record for every CDR3 protein. Among around 220,000 distinct CDR3 sequences listed, 10% were seen once. The specimen was memory T cells sorted from blood. These receptor sequences come from a man in his forties or fifties in good health.

Concerning this clonotype itself: A single base separates this from a much larger clone, so it may be a read error. V gene TRBV14 combines with J gene TRBJ2-7; D is uncertain. Trimming shortened V by 3 bases and J by 2 bases, and 2 bases separated the two germline ends. CDR1 is SGHDN, CDR2 FVKESK, per germline. The CDR3 is 11 amino acids. The CDR3 nucleotides are TGTGCCAGCAGCCACGCCTACGAGCAGTACTTC. This translates into CASSHAYEQYF.

This clonotype appeared many times. The genes are TRBV10-3 and TRBJ2-5; the match to TRBD1 covers 9 bases. The V gene's germline CDR1 is ENHRY and CDR2 SYGVKD. The CDR3 is 13 residues long. V dropped 4 bases and J dropped 4; count of bases not matched to a gene: 1. The CDR3 spells CAISGDRAETQYF. CDR3 DNA sequence: TGTGCCATCAGTGGGGACAGGGCAGAGACCCAGTACTTC.

This clonotype was counted between two and nine times. The chain has TRBV7-2 and TRBJ2-1; TRBD2 is a possible D gene (7 bases). From germline, CDR1 is SGHTA and CDR2 FQGNSA. V was pared by 3 bases and J by 7 bases, with 13 bases between. CDR3 length: 14 amino acids. This CDR3 reads CASSLREGENEQFF. For the CDR3, the DNA is TGTGCCAGCAGCTTGAGGGAGGGGGAAAATGAGCAGTTCTTC.

This clonotype was recorded at least ten times. The chain has TRBV4-2 and TRBJ2-1; D remains unclear. Germline assignment: CDR1 LGHNA and CDR2 YNFKEQ. The CDR3 loop spans 12 amino acids. The V gene lost 5 bases and the J gene lost 7 bases, with 9 bases spanning the gap. The CDR3 sequence: CASSATGNEQFF. The CDR3, as DNA: TGTGCCAGCAGCGCCACCGGGAATGAGCAGTTCTTC.

The chain employs TRBV25-1 and TRBJ2-2, with 8 bases fitting TRBD2. Germline CDR1 and CDR2: MGHDK and SYGVNS. Trimming cost V 3 bases and J 3 bases; bases outside gene matches: 12. This CDR3 has 18 residues. In nucleotides, the CDR3 is TGTGCCAGCAGTGATCGGACTAGCAGACGCGGGGACACCGGGGAGCTGTTTTTT. Its protein is CASSDRTSRRGDTGELFF. The complete variable domain, with remaining parts taken from reference TRBV25-1 and TRBJ2-2, reads EADIYQTPRYLVIGTGKKITLECSQTMGHDKMYWYQQDPGMELHLIHYSYGVNSTEKGDLSSESTVSRIRTEHFPLTLESARPSHTSQYLCASSDRTSRRGDTGELFFGEGSRLTVL.

This clonotype appeared many times. CDR3 bases: TGTGCCATCATGGCAGGGGGCCTCTCTGGAAACACCATATATTTT. This translates into CAIMAGGLSGNTIYF. The J gene is TRBJ1-3, the V gene TRBV10-3, with 8 positions matching TRBD1. The CDR3 consists of 15 residues. The V gene end was trimmed by 7 bases and the J gene end by 0 bases; junction bases not matched to a gene: 5. Germline V gene lookup returns CDR1 ENHRY and CDR2 SYGVKD.

This clonotype was seen a handful of times. The genes are TRBV11-1 and TRBJ2-3; 12 positions match TRBD2. V lost 5 bases to trimming and J lost 8 bases; unmatched junction nucleotides: 8. CDR1 SGHAT and CDR2 FQDESV come from the germline V gene (reference sequence). The CDR3 runs to 15 residues. The DNA of the CDR3 is TGTGCCAGCAGCACACGGACTAGCGGGGTGGTTACGCAGTATTTT. The encoded protein is CASSTRTSGVVTQYF.

This clonotype showed up many times. V is TRBV5-6 and J is TRBJ2-7; D ambiguous. V was shortened by 7 bases and J by 2 bases, with 16 bases between the two germline ends. Germline lookup yields CDR1 SGHDT and CDR2 YYEEEE. The CDR3 runs 14 residues. The CDR3: CASQSKSSAYEQYF. CDR3 nucleotides: TGTGCCAGCCAGTCTAAGTCCTCAGCCTACGAGCAGTACTTC.

The V and J genes are TRBV20-1 and TRBJ1-6; 7 nucleotides agree with TRBD1. Germline CDR1 and CDR2: DFQATT and SNEGSKA (reference sequence). CDR3 length equals 15 residues. Losses at the gene ends were 0 bases for V and 9 bases for J; bases not matched to a gene: 8. CDR3 residues: CSARDTGVRGSPLHF. The CDR3 nucleotides read TGCAGTGCTAGAGATACAGGGGTCAGGGGTTCACCCCTCCACTTT.

This clonotype was counted ten times or more. The rearrangement links TRBV7-2 to TRBJ1-2, with D tentatively TRBD1 (6 bases). The germline V and J ends were trimmed by 2 bases and 6 bases, with 16 bases remaining between them. This CDR3 is built from 15 residues. CDR1 SGHTA and CDR2 FQGNSA come from the germline V gene. Here the CDR3 DNA reads TGTGCCAGCAGCTTAAGGGCAGGGGAGAGACATGGCTACACCTTC. It yields the protein CASSLRAGERHGYTF.

This clonotype was detected only a few times. This chain connects TRBV28 to TRBJ2-1; D is uncertain. Germline values: CDR1 MDHEN, CDR2 SYDVKM. There are 16 residues in the CDR3. Trimming took 2 bases from V and 7 from J, leaving 18 bases between them. DNA of the CDR3: TGTGCCAGCAGTTTAATCCCTCAGAGCATTATTAATGAGCAGTTCTTC. It specifies CASSLIPQSIINEQFF.

This clonotype was recorded many times. The chain joins TRBV4-3 to TRBJ2-2; 15 nucleotides line up with TRBD2. After removal of 5 bases from V and 2 bases from J, the junction contained 6 bases not matched to a gene. Germline CDR1 reads LGHNA; CDR2 reads YSLEER. The CDR3 has 18 residues. Here the CDR3 reads CASSYGLAGGTNTGELFF. CDR3 nucleotides: TGCGCCAGCAGCTACGGACTAGCGGGGGGGACCAACACCGGGGAGCTGTTTTTT.

This clonotype appeared a few times. This chain connects TRBV5-1 to TRBJ1-6; no definite D call. The CDR3 is made up of 14 amino acids. V shed 0 bases and J shed 5 bases, with 6 bases lying between them. Germline V gene sequence: CDR1 SGHRS, CDR2 YFSETQ. CDR3 loop: CASSLAVNNSPLHF. In DNA, the CDR3 is TGCGCCAGCAGCTTGGCTGTCAATAATTCACCCCTCCACTTT. The full variable domain, completed using reference TRBV5-1 and TRBJ1-6, is KAGVTQTPRYLIKTRGQQVTLSCSPISGHRSVSWYQQTPGQGLQFLFEYFSETQRNKGNFPGRFSGRQFSNSRSEMNVSTLELGDSALYLCASSLAVNNSPLHFGNGTRLTVT.

Ten or more counts support this clonotype. CDR3 region: CASSLSKKGIDTEAFF. The CDR3 DNA reads as TGTGCCAGCAGTTTATCTAAAAAAGGGATCGACACTGAAGCTTTCTTT. This chain joins TRBV27 and TRBJ1-1; D remains ambiguous. CDR1 and CDR2 from the germline V gene are MNHEY and SMNVEV (reference sequence). V was trimmed by 0 bases and J by 3 bases, leaving 14 bases between them. The length of the CDR3 is 16 residues.

This clonotype has a count of ten or more. This chain joins TRBV11-1 and TRBJ2-7; no reliable D call. Trimming took off 4 bases at V and 4 bases at J, with 8 bases between the two ends. The CDR3 runs 12 residues. Germline lookup yields CDR1 SGHAT and CDR2 FQDESV (reference sequence). The CDR3 here is CASSSSRYEQYF. In DNA, the CDR3 is TGTGCCAGCAGCTCATCAAGGTACGAGCAGTACTTC.

This clonotype was counted ten times or more. This chain joins TRBV20-1 and TRBJ1-5; 11 nucleotides agree with TRBD1. V trimming: 1 base; J trimming: 1 base; junction bases outside the gene matches: 9. Germline-derived CDR1 and CDR2 are DFQATT and SNEGSKA (reference sequence). This CDR3 comprises 18 residues. The DNA for the CDR3 is TGCAGTGCTAGAGTGTTCGGGACAGGGGGTCGAAGCAATCAGCCCCAGCATTTT. Its protein product is CSARVFGTGGRSNQPQHF.

This clonotype showed up many times. The genes are TRBV7-2 and TRBJ1-5; tentative D call: TRBD1 (5 bases). V gave up 1 base and J gave up 5 bases, with 12 bases separating them. There are 15 residues in the CDR3. CDR1 SGHTA and CDR2 FQGNSA come from the germline V gene. CDR3 nucleotides: TGTGCCAGCAGCTTAGGGACAACAAGGGATCAGCCCCAGCATTTT. It specifies CASSLGTTRDQPQHF.

This clonotype appeared a few times. The CDR3 DNA follows: TGTGCCAGCAGTGCTGGACACTTTAATTCACCCCTCCACTTT. Translated, it gives CASSAGHFNSPLHF. The chain combines TRBV28 with TRBJ1-6; D is possibly TRBD1 (5 bases). Germline values: CDR1 MDHEN, CDR2 SYDVKM. V was clipped by 5 bases and J by 6 bases, with 11 bases between them. This CDR3 comprises 14 residues.

This chain links TRBV5-6 with TRBJ2-5; D gene uncertain. The V gene lost 4 bases and the J gene lost 4 bases, with 17 bases spanning the gap. The germline V gene has CDR1 SGHDT and CDR2 YYEEEE. This CDR3 is built from 15 residues. CDR3 coding DNA: TGTGCCAGCAGCCCTCCGGGCCGGATGAGAGAGACCCAGTACTTC. Encoded protein: CASSPPGRMRETQYF. The complete variable domain, with remaining parts taken from reference TRBV5-6 and TRBJ2-5, reads DAGVTQSPTHLIKTRGQQVTLRCSPKSGHDTVSWYQQALGQGPQFIFQYYEEEERQRGNFPDRFSGHQFPNYSSELNVNALLLGDSALYLCASSPPGRMRETQYFGPGTRLLVL.

V usage is TRBV2 and J usage is TRBJ1-6, with 8 bases that match TRBD1. This CDR3 region has 17 residues. V dropped 7 bases and J dropped 7; count of bases not matched to a gene: 15. Germline lookup yields CDR1 SNHLY and CDR2 FYNNEI. The CDR3, as DNA: TGTGCCAGCATACCGAGCGGCAGGGGGCTTAAGAATTCACCCCTCCACTTT. Amino acid sequence: CASIPSGRGLKNSPLHF.

The genes are TRBV6-1 and TRBJ2-1; TRBD1 or TRBD2 may be the D gene (5 bases each). The CDR3 spans 15 residues. In germline, CDR1 is MNHNS, CDR2 SASEGT. The V end was cut by 6 bases, the J end by 6 bases, with 18 bases between. CDR3 protein: CASSPEGLRVNEQFF. For the CDR3, the DNA is TGTGCCAGCAGCCCCGAGGGTCTCAGGGTCAATGAGCAGTTCTTC.

This clonotype was counted ten times or more. The chain is built from TRBV14 and TRBJ1-1, with D maybe TRBD1 (6 bases). Germline CDR1 is SGHDN and CDR2 is FVKESK. The CDR3 is made up of 13 amino acids. Trimming removed 3 bases at V and 7 bases at J, with 12 bases between. CDR3 in amino acids: CASSQQQGGEAFF. The CDR3 DNA sequence: TGTGCCAGCAGCCAGCAACAGGGAGGTGAAGCTTTCTTT.

This clonotype was detected many times. V is TRBV5-1 and J is TRBJ2-6; D is uncertain. The germline CDR1 and CDR2 sequences are SGHRS and YFSETQ. Trimming pared 0 bases from V and 0 bases from J, leaving 7 bases between. The CDR3 sequence is 16 residues long. CDR3 loop: CASSLEGSSGANVLTF. CDR3 DNA: TGCGCCAGCAGCTTGGAGGGATCCTCTGGGGCCAACGTCCTGACTTTC.

This clonotype was detected many times. The chain couples TRBV10-3 to TRBJ2-6, with TRBD2 matching over 11 bases. Per the germline V gene, CDR1 is ENHRY and CDR2 is SYGVKD. Trimming at V came to 3 bases and at J to 0 bases, leaving 13 bases not matched to a gene. The CDR3 has 21 residues. The CDR3 sequence: CAISEAHAGLAASSGANVLTF. CDR3 coding DNA: TGTGCCATCAGTGAAGCTCACGCGGGACTAGCGGCCTCCTCTGGGGCCAACGTCCTGACTTTC.

V is TRBV28 and J is TRBJ1-6; TRBD1 agrees at 8 bases. The CDR3 runs 17 residues. V lost 1 base, J lost 4 bases, and 6 bases stayed unmatched. CDR1 MDHEN and CDR2 SYDVKM come from the germline V gene. The CDR3 nucleotides read TGTGCCAGCAGTTTATATCGTACAGGGGGTTATAATTCACCCCTCCACTTT. Its protein is CASSLYRTGGYNSPLHF.

The chain couples TRBV7-8 to TRBJ1-2; a weak D match, TRBD1 (6 bases). V was clipped by 10 bases and J by 9 bases, with 18 bases between them. The CDR3 length is 12 residues. Looked up from germline, CDR1 is SGHVS and CDR2 is FQNEAQ. The CDR3, as DNA: TGTGCCACGCGGGGGGCAGCTTCGAGCTACACCTTC. Residues: CATRGAASSYTF.

This clonotype came up many times. The chain joins TRBV5-4 to TRBJ2-1, with 10 nucleotides matching TRBD2. The germline gives CDR1 SGHNT, CDR2 YYREEE (reference sequence). This CDR3 region has 16 residues. The V segment lost 0 bases and the J segment 5 bases; nucleotides outside the gene matches: 5. CDR3 sequence: CASSLGASGGNNEQFF. The CDR3 coding sequence is TGTGCCAGCAGCTTGGGAGCTAGCGGGGGAAACAATGAGCAGTTCTTC.